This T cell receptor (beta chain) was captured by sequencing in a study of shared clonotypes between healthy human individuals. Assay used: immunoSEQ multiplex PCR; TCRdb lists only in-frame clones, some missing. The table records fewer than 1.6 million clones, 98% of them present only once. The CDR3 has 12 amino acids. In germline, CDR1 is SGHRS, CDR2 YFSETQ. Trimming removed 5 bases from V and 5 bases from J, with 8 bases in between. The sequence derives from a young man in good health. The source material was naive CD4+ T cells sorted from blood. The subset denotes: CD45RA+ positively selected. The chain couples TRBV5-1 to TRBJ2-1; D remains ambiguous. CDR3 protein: CASRPKDNEQFF. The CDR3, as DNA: TGCGCCAGCAGACCTAAAGACAATGAGCAGTTCTTC. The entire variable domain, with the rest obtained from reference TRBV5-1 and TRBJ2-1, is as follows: KAGVTQTPRYLIKTRGQQVTLSCSPISGHRSVSWYQQTPGQGLQFLFEYFSETQRNKGNFPGRFSGRQFSNSRSEMNVSTLELGDSALYLCASRPKDNEQFFGPGTRLTVL.